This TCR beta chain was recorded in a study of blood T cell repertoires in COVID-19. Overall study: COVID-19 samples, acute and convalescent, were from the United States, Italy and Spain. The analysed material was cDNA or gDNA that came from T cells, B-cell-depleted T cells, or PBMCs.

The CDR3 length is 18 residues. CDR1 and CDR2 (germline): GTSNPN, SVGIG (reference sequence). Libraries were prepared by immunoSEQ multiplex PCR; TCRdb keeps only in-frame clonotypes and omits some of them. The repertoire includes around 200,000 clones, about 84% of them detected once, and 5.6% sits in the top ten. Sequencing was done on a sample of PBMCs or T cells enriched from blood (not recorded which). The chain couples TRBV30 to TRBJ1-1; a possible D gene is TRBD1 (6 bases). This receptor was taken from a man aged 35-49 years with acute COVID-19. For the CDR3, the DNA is TGTGCGTGGCGGGCGGGGGCGGGACGGGATTTAATGAACACTGAAGCTTTCTTT. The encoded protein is CAWRAGAGRDLMNTEAFF.